This T cell receptor beta chain was sequenced during a study of blood T cell repertoires in COVID-19. The authors' processing: How many nucleated cells were present was estimated from reference gene primer amplification. Sequenced by immunoSEQ multiplex PCR; TCRdb stores in-frame clones only, minus some. V, J and clone size are taken as reported in that table, and D and trimming were inferred from the DNA itself. The table shows 150,000 to 200,000 clones, with around nine tenths occurring only once. In germline, CDR1 is LGHNA, CDR2 YNFKEQ. This CDR3 is built from 17 residues. J lost 4 bases, V lost 3 bases, and 10 bases had no gene match.

Sequencing was performed on peripheral blood. The origin of this receptor is a woman aged 70-85 years with COVID-19, enrolled during active disease. The chain recombines TRBV4-2 with TRBJ1-3; 9 bases map to TRBD1. CDR3: CASSQGVRQGDGNTIYF. The DNA of the CDR3 is TGTGCCAGCAGCCAGGGAGTACGACAGGGGGACGGAAACACCATATATTTT.